Shown below are 5 T cell receptor beta chains from a single sample sequenced in a study of technical replicates of blood from a handful of donors. Measured with immunoSEQ multiplex PCR; TCRdb has only the in-frame clones, and not every one. Of approximately 74,000 clones detected, roughly 98% appear once; the ten largest clones hold roughly 0.17%. Sequencing used T cells isolated from PBMCs. Source of these receptors: a human donor in good health.

The chain is built from TRBV9 and TRBJ2-2; D possibly corresponds to TRBD1 (5 bases). V dropped 3 bases and J dropped 6 bases, with 6 bases sitting between them. The CDR3 spans 12 residues. Germline assignment: CDR1 SGDLS and CDR2 YYNGEE. This CDR3 is CASSEGPGELFF. CDR3 bases: TGTGCCAGCAGCGAGGGGCCCGGGGAGCTGTTTTTT.

The chain combines TRBV5-1 with TRBJ1-2; D is uncertain. CDR1 SGHRS and CDR2 YFSETQ come from the germline V gene. Between the trimmed V and J ends, which lost 7 bases and 1 base, there was a span of 26 bases. The CDR3 extends over 18 amino acids. CDR3 in DNA: TGCGCCAGCCGTTCCGCTGGGCTGCTCAGACGGGGTAACTATGGCTACACCTTC. It encodes CASRSAGLLRRGNYGYTF.

The chain recombines TRBV4-1 with TRBJ2-1, with TRBD2 matching 12 bases. CDR3 length: 16 amino acids. In germline, CDR1 is MGHRA, CDR2 YSYEKL. The J segment lost 9 bases and the V segment lost 2 bases, leaving 8 bases of the junction unmatched. CDR3 coding DNA: TGCGCCAGCAGCCAACTGCTAGCGGGAGGGCCCTCTGAGCAGTTCTTC. It translates to CASSQLLAGGPSEQFF.

The chain is built from TRBV15 and TRBJ1-1; a possible D gene is TRBD1 (5 bases). There are 15 residues in the CDR3. Germline V gene sequence: CDR1 LNHNV, CDR2 YYDKDF (reference sequence). Trimming shortened V by 0 bases and J by 4 bases, and 12 bases separated the two germline ends. In DNA, the CDR3 is TGTGCCACCAGCAGAGACCGGACATCCATCACTGAAGCTTTCTTT. This gives the protein CATSRDRTSITEAFF.

The chain couples TRBV19 to TRBJ1-1; tentative D call: TRBD1 (6 bases). This CDR3 has 15 amino acids. Trimming removed 10 bases at V and 2 bases at J, with 20 bases between. CDR1 is LNHDA, CDR2 SQIVND, per germline (reference sequence). The CDR3 nucleotides read TGTGCCACTTCGAGGGAAACAGGGCCCAACACTGAAGCTTTCTTT. It is translated as CATSRETGPNTEAFF.